This T cell receptor (beta chain) derives from a study of T cells in women clearing cervical HPV infection. Study background: HLA type could not be excluded as a confounder.

Remarks on this clone: The sequence runs out 3 residues before the end of the CDR3; the remainder is reconstructed from the germline J gene.

Trimming took off 4 bases at V and 7 bases at J, with 13 bases between the two ends. This CDR3 has 13 amino acids. The germline gives CDR1 WSHSY, CDR2 SAAADI. Produced via immunoSEQ multiplex PCR; TCRdb's table is partial and in-frame only. Its table records 45,000 to 55,000 clones. Sample: blood buffy coat. The rearrangement links TRBV10-2 to TRBJ1-2, with a possible D match to TRBD1 (6 bases). The receptor comes from a woman aged 18 to 75 with a cervical HPV16 infection that either progressed to CIN3+ or cleared (not recorded which). CDR3 DNA (partial): TGCGCCAGCAGTGGCGGGGGCATGGGTGGC. It encodes CASSGGGMGG. The entire CDR3 protein reads CASSGGGMGGYTF.